A few counts support the clone carrying this TCR beta chain. What it binds is unknown. The data originate from a study of vaccination and CD4 T cells after COVID-19. Sequenced with the Oncomine TCR Beta short-read assay was DNA taken from cultured CD4+ T cells. Researchers extracted genomic DNA from CD4+ T cells that had been cultured. Each CDR3 protein is one row after TCRdb ran MiXCR on the PCR reads. The table includes about 21,000 distinct CDR3 sequences, around 46% detected once. CDR1 is LNHNV and CDR2 is YYDKDF in the germline V gene (reference sequence). The CDR3 is 14 residues long. V lost 3 bases and J 1 base, leaving 9 bases between the germline ends. The time point is: late sampling 161 to 241 days after vaccination in three convalescent patients. The treatment: 10-day PBMC culture with coronavirus spike peptide pools or control peptides (ViraFEST assay).

The genes are TRBV15 and TRBJ2-5; D ambiguous. The source is a human donor who had recovered from COVID-19. The sample consisted of CD4+ T cells from blood, cultured in vitro, taken about 7 months after SARS-CoV-2 vaccination. CDR3 sequence reads: CATSRREGQETQYF. CDR3 bases: TGTGCCACCAGCAGGCGAGAAGGCCAAGAGACCCAGTACTTC.